These 19 T cell receptor beta chains originate from one sample sequenced in a study of vaccination and CD4 T cells after COVID-19. An Oncomine TCR Beta short-read assay was used to sequence the DNA from cultured CD4+ T cells. TCRdb itself ran the PCR reads through MiXCR, one entry per CDR3 protein. The sample has 11,000 or so distinct CDR3 sequences, about 20% seen once. The treatment was: roughly ten-day PBMC culture with coronavirus spike peptide pools or control peptides (ViraFEST assay). Their recognized antigens are unknown. The sample was CD4+ T cells from blood, cultured in vitro, taken after SARS-CoV-2 vaccination. These receptor sequences come from a human donor who had recovered from COVID-19.

This rearrangement joins TRBV5-1 to TRBJ2-3, with 7 bases lining up with TRBD1. V lost 0 bases and J lost 0; bases outside the gene matches: 10. The germline CDR1 and CDR2 sequences are SGHRS and YFSETQ. This CDR3 has 18 residues. CDR3 DNA: TGCGCCAGCAGCTTGGGACAGGGTAGGGCCTATAGCACAGATACGCAGTATTTT. Translating gives CASSLGQGRAYSTDTQYF.

This clonotype turned up a few times. The J gene is TRBJ2-3, the V gene TRBV4-2; TRBD2 matches at 9 bases. The CDR3 spans 17 residues. The V and J ends lost 1 base and 4 bases, in that order; junction bases with no gene match: 9. The germline V gene has CDR1 LGHNA and CDR2 YNFKEQ. The CDR3 loop is CASSQVFPAGGADTQYF. The CDR3 coding sequence is TGTGCCAGCAGCCAAGTGTTTCCAGCGGGAGGTGCAGATACGCAGTATTTT.

This clonotype has a handful of counts. The chain recombines TRBV28 with TRBJ1-2; 12 bases align to TRBD1. With V trimmed by 1 base and J by 7 bases, 7 bases remained unmatched. The CDR3 consists of 16 residues. The germline CDR1 and CDR2 sequences are MDHEN and SYDVKM. CDR3 in amino acids: CASSLYLGTGGVGYTF. For the CDR3, the DNA is TGTGCCAGCAGTTTATATCTTGGGACAGGGGGCGTTGGCTACACCTTC.

Only a few counts were recorded for this clonotype. DNA of the CDR3: TGCAGTGAGGGACTAGCAGCTGGAGAGCAGTTCTTC. It encodes CSEGLAAGEQFF. The chain couples TRBV20-1 to TRBJ2-1; TRBD2 matches 9 bases. The junction had 8 bases not matched to a gene; V was cut back by 7 bases and J by 10 bases. CDR3 length equals 12 residues. Germline-derived CDR1 and CDR2 are DFQATT and SNEGSKA (reference sequence).

The V gene is TRBV25-1, the J gene TRBJ2-1; D is possibly TRBD2 (6 bases). The germline V gene encodes CDR1 MGHDK and CDR2 SYGVNS. The CDR3 is made up of 14 amino acids. Deletions cut 6 bases from V and 2 bases from J, with 11 bases between. The CDR3 nucleotides are TGTGCCAGCAGGGTTTGGACTACCTACAATGAGCAGTTCTTC. Protein product: CASRVWTTYNEQFF.

V usage is TRBV6-2 or TRBV6-3 and J usage is TRBJ1-6, with 9 bases that match TRBD1. The trim removed 4 bases at V and 7 bases at J, leaving 2 bases unmatched. CDR1 is MNHEY and CDR2 is SVGEGT in the germline V gene. This CDR3 contains 14 residues. The CDR3 is CASSWTGENSPLHF. CDR3 sequence (DNA): TGTGCCAGCAGTTGGACAGGGGAGAATTCACCCCTCCACTTT.

The chain has TRBV9 and TRBJ1-2; 11 nucleotides align to TRBD1. J was trimmed by 8 bases and V by 0 bases; bases with no gene match: 9. Germline CDR1 SGDLS, CDR2 YYNGEE. CDR3 size: 16 residues. The CDR3 reads CASSVDGRGQGGGYTF. The CDR3, as DNA: TGTGCCAGCAGCGTAGATGGTCGGGGACAGGGGGGCGGCTACACCTTC.

The J gene is TRBJ2-2, the V gene TRBV30, with D possibly TRBD2 on 5 matching bases. CDR3 length: 15 amino acids. In germline, CDR1 is GTSNPN, CDR2 SVGIG (reference sequence). Trimming took off 2 bases at V and 1 base at J, with 11 bases between the two ends. In DNA form, the CDR3 reads TGTGCCTGGAGTTGGTCGGCGGGGAACACCGGGGAGCTGTTTTTT. It encodes CAWSWSAGNTGELFF.

CDR3 region: CASSNLRGQGIYGYTF. The CDR3 DNA sequence: TGTGCCAGCAGTAACCTAAGGGGGCAGGGGATCTATGGCTACACCTTC. The rearrangement uses TRBV28 and TRBJ1-2, with 7 bases lining up with TRBD1. With 5 bases clipped from V and 4 bases from J, the junction kept 13 bases outside the gene matches. Germline loops: CDR1 MDHEN, CDR2 SYDVKM. There are 16 residues in the CDR3.

V is TRBV27 and J is TRBJ1-1, with D tentatively TRBD1 (5 bases). This CDR3 is built from 15 residues. The V gene's germline CDR1 is MNHEY and CDR2 SMNVEV (reference sequence). The V and J ends lost 2 bases and 4 bases respectively, with 14 bases between them. In nucleotides, the CDR3 is TGTGCCAGCAGTTTAATAGTCGGGGGAGTCACTGAAGCTTTCTTT. Protein sequence: CASSLIVGGVTEAFF.

This clonotype was seen more than once but under ten times. This chain links TRBV2 with TRBJ2-1, with D possibly matching TRBD2 (5 bases). This CDR3 contains 14 residues. Trimming stripped 5 bases from V and 3 bases from J, with 11 bases between. Germline CDR1 is SNHLY and CDR2 is FYNNEI. The CDR3 nucleotides read TGTGCCAGCAGTCCAATACTAGGCTACAATGAGCAGTTCTTC. It codes for CASSPILGYNEQFF.

This clonotype was counted a few times. The rearrangement joins TRBV6-1 to TRBJ1-5; D is unclear. Trimming took 5 bases from V and 5 from J, leaving 19 bases between them. Germline CDR1 and CDR2: MNHNS and SASEGT. The CDR3 is made up of 16 amino acids. CDR3 coding DNA: TGTGCCAGCAGTCCAGGTCCGGTAATGGGATATCAGCCCCAGCATTTT. Its protein product is CASSPGPVMGYQPQHF.

V gene TRBV2 combines with J gene TRBJ2-5; D ambiguous. The CDR3 sequence is 13 residues long. V lost 8 bases to trimming and J lost 7 bases, with 17 bases between them. Germline V gene sequence: CDR1 SNHLY, CDR2 FYNNEI. The CDR3 coding sequence is TGTGCCAGCCGAGAAGAGTTGGTGGCGACCCAGTACTTC. Amino acid sequence: CASREELVATQYF.

By share, this clonotype ranks as medium-sized. The V gene is TRBV7-8, the J gene TRBJ2-5; no clear D gene. This CDR3 comprises 12 residues. Germline CDR1 reads SGHVS; CDR2 reads FQNEAQ. Trimming pared 5 bases from V and 4 bases from J, leaving 8 bases between. The CDR3 protein is CASSRSGETQYF. Written as DNA, the CDR3 is TGTGCCAGCAGCCGGTCAGGAGAGACCCAGTACTTC.

The chain carries TRBV24-1 and TRBJ2-7; 10 positions agree with TRBD2. The germline gives CDR1 KGHDR, CDR2 SFDVKD. After removal of 2 bases from V and 4 bases from J, the junction contained 13 bases not matched to a gene. This CDR3 spans 18 amino acids. The CDR3 protein is CATSDSYRGTSGIYEQYF. CDR3 DNA sequence: TGTGCCACCAGTGATTCGTACAGGGGAACTAGCGGGATATACGAGCAGTACTTC.

This clonotype has just a few counts. This chain joins TRBV12-3 or TRBV12-4 and TRBJ2-7, with 14 bases fitting TRBD2. J gave up 4 bases and V 0 bases, and 5 bases lay outside the gene matches. The CDR3 covers 17 residues. The CDR3 here is CASSLAGRTSGGYEQYF. The CDR3 DNA reads TGTGCCAGCAGTTTAGCGGGGAGGACTAGCGGGGGGTACGAGCAGTACTTC.

Note on this clonotype: Here the CDR3 omits its conserved ending phenylalanine or tryptophan, so a read error is the likely source. The rearrangement joins TRBV4-3 to TRBJ1-1, with 7 bases fitting TRBD1. CDR1 and CDR2 from the germline V gene are LGHNA and YSLEER. The junction had 7 bases not matched to a gene; V was cut back by 8 bases and J by 1 base. The CDR3 extends over 14 amino acids. This CDR3 is CASRGTVRNTEAFS. DNA for the CDR3: TGCGCCAGCCGGGGGACAGTCCGGAACACTGAAGCTTTCTCT.

This clonotype has more than one count but fewer than ten. The genes are TRBV20-1 and TRBJ2-1; perhaps TRBD2 as D (7 bases). This CDR3 region has 12 residues. V lost 1 base and J lost 10, with 11 bases in between. Looked up from germline, CDR1 is DFQATT and CDR2 is SNEGSKA (reference sequence). CDR3 residues: CSARVGGREQFF. CDR3 bases: TGCAGTGCTAGAGTCGGGGGGCGGGAGCAGTTCTTC.

With respect to this clonotype: The germline gene is not matched at one end of the junction; a read error may be the cause. The rearrangement uses TRBV28 and TRBJ2-1; D is unresolved. CDR1 and CDR2 from the germline V gene are MDHEN and SYDVKM. The CDR3 runs 11 residues. CDR3 sequence (DNA): TGTGCCAGCAGTCGTTACAATGAGGAGTTCTTC. Protein product: CASSRYNEEFF.